The T cell receptor beta chain under discussion was sequenced for a study of glioma-infiltrating T cells. TCR alpha and beta CDR3 regions were amplified from RNA using iRepertoire nested multiplex PCR. One entry per CDR3 protein, called by TCRdb with MiXCR from the multiplex PCR reads. Of a few hundred thousand distinct CDR3 sequences in the sample, about two fifths are singletons; the top ten hold around 12%. The CDR3 sequence is 16 residues long. Looked up from germline, CDR1 is SGHNT and CDR2 is YYREEE (reference sequence). With 4 bases removed from V and 0 bases from J, the gap between germline ends came to 15 bases.

This sequence originates from a human donor with low-grade glioma or glioblastoma, undergoing nonglioma brain surgery, or in good health (not recorded which). Sequencing was carried out using glioma tissue, nonneoplastic brain tissue, or PBMCs (not recorded which). The rearrangement joins TRBV5-4 to TRBJ2-3; D gene uncertain. In DNA form, the CDR3 reads TGTGCCAGCAGCGACGGTAGTCTGGCAAGCACAGATACGCAGTATTTT. This gives the protein CASSDGSLASTDTQYF.